These T cell receptor beta chains were read from a single sample in a study of blood T cell repertoires in COVID-19. Clones were read by immunoSEQ multiplex PCR, and TCRdb kept only the in-frame ones, dropping some. The sample yields about 150,000 clones, approximately 86% seen once. The sequenced sample consisted of peripheral blood. The receptors here all came from a man aged 70-80 years with acute or convalescent COVID-19. CDR3s include the opening cysteine and the closing phenylalanine or tryptophan. Fields, in order: J gene, D gene, V gene, clone size, CDR3 DNA, CDR3 protein. D genes are given only for firm matches. Rows give clone size only sometimes, using once, few, many, or a class for an expanded clone.

TRBJ2-7,TRBD1,TRBV5-1,NA,TGCGCCAGCAGCTCGACAGGGGGAACCTACGAGCAGTACTTC,CASSSTGGTYEQYF
TRBJ2-7,TRBD1,TRBV9,NA,TGTGCCAGCAGCCCGCTATCCGGGACAGGGTCCCACGAGCAGTACTTC,CASSPLSGTGSHEQYF
TRBJ1-2,NA,TRBV30,NA,TGTGCCTGGAGGGGGGGATTTGGGGTCAACTATGGCTACACCTTC,CAWRGGFGVNYGYTF
TRBJ2-3,NA,TRBV18,NA,TGTGCCAGCTCACCCTTTGGAGGGGTGGCAGATACGCAGTATTTT,CASSPFGGVADTQYF
TRBJ2-7,TRBD1,TRBV10-3,NA,TGTGCCAGTGGGACAGGGCGGTTCGGCGAGCAGTACTTC,CASGTGRFGEQYF
TRBJ2-1,TRBD2,TRBV5-1,NA,TGCGCCAGCAGCTTGGGCCCTAGCGGATCGTCAGATGAGCAGTTCTTC,CASSLGPSGSSDEQFF
TRBJ2-3,TRBD1,TRBV5-6,NA,TGTGCCAGCAGCTTGGTAGGACAGGGATTTCCAGATACGCAGTATTTT,CASSLVGQGFPDTQYF
TRBJ1-5,NA,TRBV6-5,NA,TGTGCCAGCAGGAACCGAGGACAGCCCCAGCATTTT,CASRNRGQPQHF
TRBJ2-1,TRBD2,TRBV5-1,few,TGCGCCAGCAGTTCCCTAGCGGGAGGGCCAGATGGGCAGTTCTTC,CASSSLAGGPDGQFF
TRBJ1-4,TRBD1,TRBV29-1,NA,TGCAGCGTGGCGGGACAGGGTTATGAAAAACTGTTTTTT,CSVAGQGYEKLFF
TRBJ2-6,NA,TRBV27,NA,TGTGCCAGCAGCCCATACAGGAGCTCTGGGGCCAACGTCCTGACTTTC,CASSPYRSSGANVLTF
TRBJ1-5,NA,TRBV19,NA,TGTGCCAGTAGTTCCCTCGGCAGGGCGAGCAATCAGCCCCAGCATTTT,CASSSLGRASNQPQHF
TRBJ2-7,TRBD2,TRBV5-1,NA,TGCGCCAGCAGCTTGGCCGGGACTAGCGGGAGCTACGAGCAGTACTTC,CASSLAGTSGSYEQYF
TRBJ2-4,TRBD2,TRBV28,NA,TGTGCCAGCAGTCCGGGACTAGCGGGAGAGAGTCGGTACTTC,CASSPGLAGESRYF
TRBJ2-7,TRBD1,TRBV5-1,NA,TGCGCCAGCAGCTTGGAGGGACAGTCCTACGAGCAGTACTTC,CASSLEGQSYEQYF
TRBJ2-7,TRBD2,TRBV12-3/TRBV12-4,NA,TGTGCCAGCAGACGCGGACTAGACCGAGAGCAGTACTTC,CASRRGLDREQYF